The entry that follows covers one T cell receptor beta chain sequence. Only a few counts were recorded for this clone. This clone's antigen is unknown. No clone much larger than this one lies a single base away; base qualities are absent. This specimen belongs to a study of blood T cell repertoires in COVID-19 (TCRdb year 2020). The study in broad terms: Samples from collaborators originated in the United States, Italy and Spain and spanned both the acute and convalescent phases of COVID-19. The repertoires were made available in a free public database intended to serve as a resource for research on the immune response to SARS-CoV-2. Nearly every sample came with metadata listing a de-identified subject ID, COVID-19 status, age in years and sex. The prospective study material was composed of cDNA or gDNA derived from T cells, B-cell-depleted T cells, or PBMCs. The dataset comprised deeply sampled blood TCRbeta repertoires from subjects exposed to, actively infected with, or recovered from COVID-19. Samples were obtained from the ongoing ImmuneRACE study (first 160 participants) and from over 1,000 subjects provided by 6 global collaborators. Where HLA class I and class II types were available, the types were taken from metadata supplied by the sample provider, not from assay-based typing.

TCRbeta CDR3 regions were amplified from genomic DNA by means of the immunoSEQ Assay, a bias-controlled multiplex PCR. The published analysis was carried out like this. Nucleated cell counts per sample were estimated from amplification of reference gene primers within the assay. To quantify the absolute abundance of each unique TCRbeta CDR3 rearrangement, sequence reads were collapsed and filtered. For each sample, productive Simpson clonality was calculated as the square root of Simpson's diversity index across productive rearrangements. Drawn from immuneACCESS, this table holds only the in-frame rearrangements with V and J called that TCRdb kept. Clones are partly lost; checked studies trace under half to an unresolved V gene and leave the rest unexplained. V, J and clone size were drawn from that table, and D and trimming were deduced from the DNA. This sample holds 200,000 to 300,000 clones; 86% were observed only once. In total, the top ten clones hold 3% of the sample.

Another Seattle source contributed samples from volunteer blood donors who had recovered from COVID-19. The collaborating institutions used their own protocols to collect whole blood in K2EDTA tubes. Collaborator samples were shipped for TCRbeta analysis as frozen whole blood, isolated PBMCs, or DNA extracted from either sample type. Results and caveats for the whole study, not just this receptor: How much clinical and demographic metadata was included differed by source and by participant, and the metadata was provided uncurated.

Counted from cysteine to phenylalanine, this CDR3 has 14 amino acids. Only the CDR3 DNA stays, 42 bases, in frame from base 1. V sheds 2 bases and J sheds 0 bases, leaving 2 bases between their ends. From the germline V gene (reference sequence), CDR1 is LGHDT and CDR2 is YNNKEL. Here the chain combines TRBV3-1 (or the pseudogene TRBV3-2) and TRBJ1-6; no D gene can be assigned with confidence. The clonotype comes from a woman aged 25 to 45 who had recovered from COVID-19. What was sequenced was peripheral blood. CDR3 sequence: CASSQHSYNSPLHF. The nucleotide sequence is TGTGCCAGCAGCCAACACTCCTATAATTCACCCCTCCACTTT.